What follows are 15 T cell receptor beta chains derived from one specimen sequenced in a study of blood T cell repertoires in COVID-19. Libraries were prepared by immunoSEQ multiplex PCR; TCRdb keeps only in-frame clonotypes and omits some of them. The top ten clones hold over 12% of a sample with approximately 230,000 clones, around 80% of them seen once. Specimen: PBMCs or T cells enriched from blood (not recorded which). The source of these receptors is a middle-aged man who had recovered from COVID-19.

As for this clone: The junction departs from germline at one end; a sequencing error may be responsible. The V gene is TRBV28, the J gene TRBJ1-4; the match to TRBD1 covers 7 bases. The CDR3 covers 11 residues. In germline, CDR1 is MDHEN, CDR2 SYDVKM. The CDR3 DNA follows: TGTGCCAGCAGTACAGCCGGGACAGAATATTTT. Encoded protein: CASSTAGTEYF.

J is TRBJ2-7 and V is TRBV12-3 or TRBV12-4, with D perhaps TRBD1 (5 bases). Trimming took off 6 bases at V and 3 bases at J, with 12 bases between the two ends. The CDR3 is 13 residues long. The CDR3 region is CASSLQVFYEQYF. CDR3 nucleotides: TGTGCCAGCAGCCTACAGGTATTCTACGAGCAGTACTTC.

V usage is TRBV7-8 and J usage is TRBJ1-5; D call uncertain. V was cut by 2 bases and J by 7 bases, with 9 bases left in between. Germline V gene data show CDR1 as SGHVS and CDR2 as FQNEAQ. The CDR3 spans 13 residues. CDR3 coding DNA: TGTGCCAGCAGCTTACAATCGGGGCAGCCCCAGCATTTT. Encoded protein: CASSLQSGQPQHF.

The rearrangement uses TRBV28 and TRBJ1-3, with a weak D call TRBD1 (5 bases). This CDR3 is 14 amino acids long. Germline assignment: CDR1 MDHEN and CDR2 SYDVKM. Trimming removed 4 bases at V and 2 bases at J, with 9 bases between. CDR3 DNA sequence: TGTGCCAGCAGTTCACCGGGGGCTGGAAACACCATATATTTT. It encodes CASSSPGAGNTIYF.

The genes are TRBV15 and TRBJ1-5; 11 bases agree with TRBD1. The CDR3 spans 15 residues. Trimming took 6 bases from V and 2 from J; bases not matched to a gene: 3. Germline V gene data show CDR1 as LNHNV and CDR2 as YYDKDF (reference sequence). CDR3 sequence (DNA): TGTGCCACCAGGAGGACAGGGGGCGGCAATCAGCCCCAGCATTTT. Protein product: CATRRTGGGNQPQHF.

Notes on this clone: Here the CDR3 omits its conserved ending phenylalanine or tryptophan, so a read error is the likely source. It is unclear where the CDR3 begins or ends on the DNA, so no DNA is shown, and the CDR3 is as TCRdb lists it. This chain uses TRBV7-9 with TRBJ1-2; the D call TRBD1 from the table was never checked on the DNA. The CDR3 sequence runs 15 residues, both termini included. From germline, CDR1 is SEHNR and CDR2 FQNEAQ (reference sequence). The CDR3 sequence: CASSANYRDPLANLL.

The chain joins TRBV19 to TRBJ2-5; tentatively, D is TRBD2 (7 bases). V lost 1 base, J lost 4 bases, and 10 bases lay in between. This CDR3 has 14 amino acids. Germline loops: CDR1 LNHDA, CDR2 SQIVND (reference sequence). The CDR3 bases are TGTGCCAGTAGTATAGGGGGGGGGCGAGAGACCCAGTACTTC. It specifies CASSIGGGRETQYF.

This clone occurred a few times. Other DNA sequences within the sample encode an identical CDR3. The chain joins TRBV28 to TRBJ1-2; TRBD1 matches at 9 bases. The germline CDR1 and CDR2 sequences are MDHEN and SYDVKM. With V trimmed by 6 bases and J by 4 bases, 3 bases remained unmatched. This CDR3 is built from 13 residues. The CDR3 region is CASRPGQGYGYTF. The CDR3 DNA reads as TGTGCCAGCAGACCGGGACAGGGCTATGGCTACACCTTC.

The chain uses TRBV30 and TRBJ2-3; a weak D match, TRBD2 (6 bases). CDR3 length: 14 amino acids. CDR1 is GTSNPN, CDR2 SVGIG, per germline (reference sequence). Trimming left V 4 bases short and J 3 bases short, with 14 bases between. The CDR3 loop is CAWKLLGGTDTQYF. The CDR3 nucleotides are TGTGCCTGGAAACTTTTGGGGGGAACAGATACGCAGTATTTT.

A word on this clone: The sample carries other DNA sequences with the same CDR3. The chain joins TRBV7-3 to TRBJ1-2; TRBD1 agrees at 7 bases. Losses at the gene ends were 5 bases for V and 4 bases for J; bases not matched to a gene: 4. CDR1 is SGHTA and CDR2 is FQGTGA in the germline V gene. CDR3 length equals 13 residues. The CDR3 coding sequence is TGTGCCAGCAGCCCAGGGGGTTCCTATGGCTACACCTTC. This translates into CASSPGGSYGYTF.

This sequence joins TRBV7-9 and TRBJ1-2; D not resolved. The CDR3 sequence is 13 residues long. CDR1 and CDR2 from the germline V gene are SEHNR and FQNEAQ (reference sequence). Trimming removed 4 bases at V and 8 bases at J, with 14 bases between. This chain's CDR3 is CASSWAQEGGYTF. The CDR3 DNA follows: TGTGCCAGCAGCTGGGCCCAGGAAGGCGGCTACACCTTC.

V and J are TRBV18 and TRBJ2-5; D ambiguous. Germline V lookup: CDR1 KGHSH, CDR2 LQKENI. The V end was cut by 3 bases, the J end by 2 bases, with 10 bases between. The CDR3 contains 14 residues. The CDR3, as DNA: TGTGCCAGCTCACCCGCGTCAGGACAAGAGACCCAGTACTTC. Translating gives CASSPASGQETQYF.

Remarks on this clone: Different DNA sequences within this sample yield the same CDR3. The genes are TRBV5-4 and TRBJ1-2, with a possible D match to TRBD1 (6 bases). Germline V gene lookup returns CDR1 SGHNT and CDR2 YYREEE (reference sequence). This CDR3 spans 14 amino acids. Trimming removed 2 bases from V and 1 base from J, with 9 bases in between. This CDR3 reads CASSLRTVNYGYTF. The CDR3 DNA sequence: TGTGCCAGCAGCTTACGGACAGTTAACTATGGCTACACCTTC.

The rearrangement joins TRBV5-1 to TRBJ2-5; 7 positions match TRBD1. The germline V gene has CDR1 SGHRS and CDR2 YFSETQ. The junction had 7 bases not matched to a gene; V was cut back by 4 bases and J by 4 bases. The CDR3 is 14 amino acids. CDR3 nucleotide sequence: TGCGCCAGCAGCGGAAATTCAGGGGGAGAGACCCAGTACTTC. It specifies CASSGNSGGETQYF.

The chain employs TRBV21-1 and TRBJ2-3; the table names TRBD2, a call not compared with the DNA. TRBV21-1 is a known pseudogene. The length of the CDR3 is 14 residues. CDR3 protein: CASSKRIAGDTQYF. Here the CDR3 DNA reads TGTGCCAGCAGCAAAAGGATAGCGGGGGATACGCAGTATTTT.